This T cell receptor beta chain is drawn from a study of CD8+ T cells in alopecia areata. After pooling, cutaneous lymph node cells were sorted with CD4, CD8alpha, NKG2D, NKG2ACE and other markers. Sequencing relied on a cDNA template that was reverse transcribed from extracted RNA. Method: immunoSEQ multiplex PCR; TCRdb's copy keeps in-frame clones and lacks some. There are about 18,000 clones in the sample, none observed a single time. Germline CDR1 is NNHDY and CDR2 is SYVADS. The CDR3 covers 16 residues. J was trimmed by 0 bases and V by 0 bases; bases with no gene match: 2. This clone was recorded at least ten times. Genes and germline come from the mouse. Sequencing ends 4 residues short of the CDR3 end; the germline J gene provides the rest.

Sequenced input: CD8+ T cells sorted from a lymph node. J is TRBJ2-3 and V is TRBV13-3, with 9 positions matching TRBD1. The receptor was derived from a C3H/HeJ mouse with alopecia areata. For this strain, the MHC haplotype corresponds to H2-k. The CDR3 is CASSDGDRDSAETLYF. The DNA read from the CDR3 is TGTGCCAGCAGTGATGGGGACAGGGATAGTGCAGAA.